One and the same sample provided the 11 T cell receptor beta chains below, sequenced in a study of OX40 agonist ivuxolimab in advanced cancers. The table came from immunoSEQ multiplex PCR; TCRdb's copy has only in-frame clones and leaves some out. This table has tens of thousands of clones, 83% appearing once. The sample was CD4+ or CD8+ T cells sorted from blood, taken in a trial of the OX40 agonist ivuxolimab. The receptors were gathered from an adult with an advanced solid tumor such as melanoma, head and neck, liver or kidney cancer.

This clone was recorded a few times. This chain links TRBV18 with TRBJ1-2; perhaps TRBD1 as D (5 bases). Trimming removed 4 bases at V and 3 bases at J, with 12 bases between. CDR3 length: 14 amino acids. Germline lookup yields CDR1 KGHSH and CDR2 LQKENI. CDR3 sequence (DNA): TGTGCCAGCTCACTACGGGACGGGGACTATGGCTACACCTTC. It translates to CASSLRDGDYGYTF.

The chain carries TRBV6-5 and TRBJ2-1; 7 positions agree with TRBD1. J lost 4 bases, V lost 8 bases, and 11 bases had no gene match. The CDR3 has 15 residues. In germline, CDR1 is MNHEY, CDR2 SVGAGI. CDR3 bases: TGTGCCAGCCCAAACCTGAGGGGGCCTTACAATGAGCAGTTCTTC. Its translation: CASPNLRGPYNEQFF.

V and J are TRBV7-8 and TRBJ2-7, with D maybe TRBD2 (5 bases). The CDR3 extends over 12 amino acids. The ends were cut back, 5 bases at V and 2 bases at J, with 7 bases in the middle. Germline loops: CDR1 SGHVS, CDR2 FQNEAQ. The CDR3 reads CASSTGTYEQYF. As DNA, the CDR3 is TGTGCCAGCAGCACGGGGACCTACGAGCAGTACTTC.

V and J are TRBV5-1 and TRBJ1-2; D is perhaps TRBD1 (5 bases). Trimming took 7 bases from V and 0 from J, leaving 13 bases between them. The germline V gene encodes CDR1 SGHRS and CDR2 YFSETQ. The CDR3 totals 14 residues. CDR3: CASGTEPSNYGYTF. DNA of the CDR3: TGCGCCAGCGGGACCGAACCCTCTAACTATGGCTACACCTTC.

This chain links TRBV6-1 with TRBJ2-7, with a weak D call TRBD2 (7 bases). The CDR3 runs to 15 residues. Per the germline V gene, CDR1 is MNHNS and CDR2 is SASEGT. Deletions cut 0 bases from V and 3 bases from J, with 12 bases between. The CDR3 DNA reads TGTGCCAGCAGTGAAGCATTCGGGGGGCTCTACGAGCAGTACTTC. Its translation is CASSEAFGGLYEQYF.

The genes are TRBV7-8 and TRBJ2-7, with D possibly being TRBD2 (6 bases). The length of the CDR3 is 12 residues. The germline V gene encodes CDR1 SGHVS and CDR2 FQNEAQ. V was trimmed by 3 bases and J by 6 bases, leaving 9 bases between them. The CDR3, as DNA: TGTGCCAGCAGCTTCAGGAGGGGCGAGCAGTACTTC. This sequence encodes CASSFRRGEQYF.

This rearrangement joins TRBV9 to TRBJ1-3; 10 bases map to TRBD1. V shed 4 bases and J 4 bases; nucleotides not matched to a gene: 5. Germline CDR1 SGDLS, CDR2 YYNGEE. The CDR3 runs to 15 residues. In DNA, the CDR3 is TGTGCCAGCAGCCCCCGGACAGGGGGAGGAAACACCATATATTTT. Translating it yields CASSPRTGGGNTIYF. The full variable domain, with the rest looked up from reference TRBV9 and TRBJ1-3, is DSGVTQTPKHLITATGQRVTLRCSPRSGDLSVYWYQQSLDQGLQFLIQYYNGEERAKGNILERFSAQQFPDLHSELNLSSLELGDSALYFCASSPRTGGGNTIYFGEGSWLTVV.

The genes are TRBV6-5 and TRBJ2-7; the D gene is possibly TRBD1 (6 bases). The CDR3 contains 14 residues. Germline V gives CDR1 MNHEY, CDR2 SVGAGI. V lost 2 bases to trimming and J lost 5 bases, with 13 bases between them. DNA for the CDR3: TGTGCCAGCAGTTACCGGGACAAGGCCCACGAGCAGTACTTC. This sequence encodes CASSYRDKAHEQYF.

This sequence joins TRBV6-1 and TRBJ2-5; 7 bases map to TRBD1. Germline CDR1 MNHNS, CDR2 SASEGT. CDR3 length: 15 residues. V gave up 8 bases and J gave up 0 bases; unmatched junction bases: 9. DNA of the CDR3: TGTGCCAGCGTGAGACAGGGCCCAAACCAAGAGACCCAGTACTTC. As protein: CASVRQGPNQETQYF.

The rearrangement joins TRBV7-2 to TRBJ2-7, with TRBD1 as a possible D gene (7 bases). V was trimmed by 6 bases and J by 0 bases, leaving 15 bases between them. Germline V gene data show CDR1 as SGHTA and CDR2 as FQGNSA. The CDR3 runs 15 residues. The DNA for the CDR3 is TGTGCCAGCAGTCCCCAGGGGGGATCCTCCTACGAGCAGTACTTC. This codes for CASSPQGGSSYEQYF.

This clone was seen a few times. V gene TRBV18 combines with J gene TRBJ1-2; no clear D. The CDR3 extends over 14 amino acids. With 4 bases removed from V and 4 bases from J, the gap between germline ends came to 13 bases. Looked up from germline, CDR1 is KGHSH and CDR2 is LQKENI. The DNA for the CDR3 is TGTGCCAGCTCACAAGCAGAGACCATCTATGGCTACACCTTC. Encoded protein: CASSQAETIYGYTF.